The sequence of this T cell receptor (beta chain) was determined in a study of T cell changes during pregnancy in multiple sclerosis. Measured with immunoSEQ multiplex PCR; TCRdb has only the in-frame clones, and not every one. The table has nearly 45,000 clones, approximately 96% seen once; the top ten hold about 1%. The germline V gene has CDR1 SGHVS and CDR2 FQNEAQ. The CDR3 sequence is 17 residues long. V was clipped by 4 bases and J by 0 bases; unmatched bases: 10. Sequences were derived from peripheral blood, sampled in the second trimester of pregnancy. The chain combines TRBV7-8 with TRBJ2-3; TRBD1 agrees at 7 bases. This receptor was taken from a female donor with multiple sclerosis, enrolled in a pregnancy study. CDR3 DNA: TGTGCCAGCAGCTCTCCTAGGAAACAGGGGAGCACAGATACGCAGTATTTT. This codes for CASSSPRKQGSTDTQYF. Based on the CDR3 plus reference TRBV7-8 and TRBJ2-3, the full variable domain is GAGVSQSPRYKVAKRGQDVALRCDPISGHVSLFWYQQALGQGPEFLTYFQNEAQLDKSGLPSDRFFAERPEGSVSTLKIQRTQQEDSAVYLCASSSPRKQGSTDTQYFGPGTRLTVL.